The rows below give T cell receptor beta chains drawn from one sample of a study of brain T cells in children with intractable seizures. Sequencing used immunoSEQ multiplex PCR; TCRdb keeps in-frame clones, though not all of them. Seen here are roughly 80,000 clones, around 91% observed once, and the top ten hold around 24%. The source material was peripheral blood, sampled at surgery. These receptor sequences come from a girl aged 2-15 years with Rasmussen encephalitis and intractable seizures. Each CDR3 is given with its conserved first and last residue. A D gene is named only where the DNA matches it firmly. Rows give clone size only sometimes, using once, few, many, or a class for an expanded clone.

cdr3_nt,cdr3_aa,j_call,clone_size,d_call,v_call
TGTGCCACCACCGCGAATACAGGGGGCGACGAAAAACTGTTTTTT,CATTANTGGDEKLFF,TRBJ1-4,-,TRBD1,TRBV6-5
TGTGCCAGTACAATGGAGGGGAATCAGCCCCAGCATTTT,CASTMEGNQPQHF,TRBJ1-5,-,-,TRBV19
TGTGCCAGCAGCCCCGAGGGGGGGTTGGCAGATACGCAGTATTTT,CASSPEGGLADTQYF,TRBJ2-3,-,-,TRBV7-8
TGTGCCAGTAGTTCCGGGGCCGTGGGCAATCAGCCCCAGCATTTT,CASSSGAVGNQPQHF,TRBJ1-5,-,-,TRBV19
TGTGCCAGCAGCAGCCGGGACCGCCGCTATGGCTACACCTTC,CASSSRDRRYGYTF,TRBJ1-2,-,-,TRBV7-9
TGTGCCAGCTCACCAAGCGTTCGAGAGCAGTTCTTC,CASSPSVREQFF,TRBJ2-1,-,-,TRBV18
TGTGCCAGCAGCACGGAATTCCCGGACAGGGTTGATAATTCACCCCTCCACTTT,CASSTEFPDRVDNSPLHF,TRBJ1-6,-,-,TRBV21-1
TGTGCCAGCAGCGGCGCCTACAATGAGCAGTTCTTC,CASSGAYNEQFF,TRBJ2-1,-,-,TRBV9
TGTGCCAGTAGGCACACAGGGAGCTCCTACGAGCAGTACTTC,CASRHTGSSYEQYF,TRBJ2-7,-,-,TRBV19
TGCGCCAGCAGCTCGGGACAGGTGAACACTGAAGCTTTCTTT,CASSSGQVNTEAFF,TRBJ1-1,-,TRBD1,TRBV5-1
TGCGCCAGCAGCCAAGAGGGCGGCGGGAGGGCCTATGGGAATGAGCAGTTCTTC,CASSQEGGGRAYGNEQFF,TRBJ2-1,-,TRBD2,TRBV4-1
TGTGCCAGTAGTATAATGGGAACAGGAGGGTCTGGGGCCAACGTCCTGACTTTC,CASSIMGTGGSGANVLTF,TRBJ2-6,-,-,TRBV19
TGTGCCAGCAGTGAATTAGGGCAGGTAGTTTTTGAAAGTGACACCGGGGAGCTGTTTTTT,CASSELGQVVFESDTGELFF,TRBJ2-2,once,-,TRBV2
TGTGCCAGCAACCCTAGCGGGAGGAGCGGTACCCAGTACTTC,CASNPSGRSGTQYF,TRBJ2-5,-,TRBD2,TRBV6-2/TRBV6-3
TGTGCCAGCAGCTTAGGTTACCGGAACACTGAAGCTTTCTTT,CASSLGYRNTEAFF,TRBJ1-1,-,-,TRBV13
TGTGCCAGCAGCCTATTAGGGGGAGGACTCTCCTACGAGCAGTACTTC,CASSLLGGGLSYEQYF,TRBJ2-7,once,-,TRBV7-2
TGTGCCAGCAGCTTGGCCATGACAGGTCCGAATTCACCCCTCCACTTT,CASSLAMTGPNSPLHF,TRBJ1-6,once,-,TRBV5-5
TGTGCCAGCAGCTTATCCCCCGAGGGGGCCGAAGCTTTCTTT,CASSLSPEGAEAFF,TRBJ1-1,few,TRBD1,TRBV5-5
TGTGCCAGTTTGGACTCTCCAAACACCGGGGAGCTGTTTTTT,CASLDSPNTGELFF,TRBJ2-2,-,-,TRBV6-5
TGTGCCAGCAGCCACCGACGGGATAATTCACCCCTCCACTTT,CASSHRRDNSPLHF,TRBJ1-6,-,-,TRBV3-1/TRBV3-2
TGTGCCAGCAGCTTCGGACAGGGGAACACTGAAGCTTTCTTT,CASSFGQGNTEAFF,TRBJ1-1,-,TRBD1,TRBV7-9
TGTGCCAGCAGGGCCGGACATCGTGGTTATCAGCCCCAGCATTTT,CASRAGHRGYQPQHF,TRBJ1-5,once,-,TRBV28
TGCGCCAGCAGAGGGTTCATATCCTACGAGCAGTACTTC,CASRGFISYEQYF,TRBJ2-7,once,-,TRBV5-1
TGTGCCAGCAGTTACACCCCAAACTCCTTGAACACTGAAGCTTTCTTT,CASSYTPNSLNTEAFF,TRBJ1-1,-,-,TRBV6-5